The 13 T cell receptor beta chains below come from one sample, sequenced in a study of CD8+ T cells in alopecia areata. The treatment: oral pan-JAK inhibitor, 5-10 mg twice daily. Following RNA extraction, reverse transcription yielded cDNA that acted as the sequencing template. Sequenced by immunoSEQ multiplex PCR; TCRdb stores in-frame clones only, minus some. This table holds roughly 70,000 clones, 29% found once. This specimen consisted of CD8+ T cells sorted from blood, obtained at week 4, from a patient treated with tofacitinib. The receptors shown here come from a human donor with alopecia areata.

The rearrangement uses TRBV4-1 and TRBJ2-1; no definite D call. Trimming pared 4 bases from V and 5 bases from J, leaving 12 bases between. The CDR3 is made up of 14 amino acids. Germline-derived CDR1 and CDR2 are MGHRA and YSYEKL. CDR3 sequence (DNA): TGCGCCAGCAGCCGCCTGGATGGGGACAATGAGCAGTTCTTC. It encodes CASSRLDGDNEQFF.

V gene TRBV25-1 combines with J gene TRBJ2-5; no definite D call. The CDR3 totals 12 residues. Germline loops: CDR1 MGHDK, CDR2 SYGVNS. V was pared by 0 bases and J by 7 bases, with 6 bases between. As DNA, the CDR3 is TGTGCCAGCAGTGAATATACCGGGACCCAGTACTTC. Its translation is CASSEYTGTQYF.

The gene calls are TRBV11-2 and TRBJ2-5, with D tentatively TRBD1 (6 bases). Trimming stripped 0 bases from V and 4 bases from J, with 12 bases between. CDR1 and CDR2 (germline): SGHAT, FQNNGV. This CDR3 has 15 residues. CDR3: CASSLDFSDRETQYF. Written as DNA, the CDR3 is TGTGCCAGCAGCTTAGATTTTTCGGACAGAGAGACCCAGTACTTC. Using reference TRBV11-2 and TRBJ2-5 for the parts outside the CDR3, the full variable domain is EAGVAQSPRYKIIEKRQSVAFWCNPISGHATLYWYQQILGQGPKLLIQFQNNGVVDDSQLPKDRFSAERLKGVDSTLKIQPAKLEDSAVYLCASSLDFSDRETQYFGPGTRLLVL.

This clone was seen more than once but under ten times. V gene TRBV6-6 combines with J gene TRBJ2-5, with D possibly matching TRBD1 (6 bases). Trimming took 0 bases from V and 1 from J, leaving 12 bases between them. Looked up from germline, CDR1 is MNHNY and CDR2 is SVGAGI (reference sequence). There are 16 residues in the CDR3. The CDR3 region has the DNA TGTGCCAGCAGTTACTCGCAGGGGCCTTTCCAAGAGACCCAGTACTTC. Translated, it gives CASSYSQGPFQETQYF.

This clone has more than one count but fewer than ten. The V and J genes are TRBV29-1 and TRBJ2-7, with D tentatively TRBD2 (6 bases). Trimming pared 6 bases from V and 0 bases from J, leaving 12 bases between. CDR3 length: 13 amino acids. Germline CDR1 SQVTM, CDR2 ANQGSEA. Here the CDR3 reads CSVLWEDSYEQYF. CDR3 DNA: TGCAGCGTCCTTTGGGAGGACTCCTACGAGCAGTACTTC.

The J gene is TRBJ1-5, the V gene TRBV30, with 10 bases aligning to TRBD1. This CDR3 region has 14 residues. CDR1 and CDR2 from the germline V gene are GTSNPN and SVGIG (reference sequence). Unmatched junction bases numbered 6, after V lost 4 bases and J lost 6 bases. CDR3 nucleotide sequence: TGTGCCTGGACCCCGGGACAGGGGATTCAGCCCCAGCATTTT. This translates into CAWTPGQGIQPQHF.

This clone has a handful of counts. CDR3 region: CASSQDREQNYGYTF. DNA of the CDR3: TGCGCCAGCAGCCAAGATCGCGAACAGAACTATGGCTACACCTTC. The rearrangement uses TRBV4-1 and TRBJ1-2; D is undetermined. This CDR3 has 15 residues. The V end lost 0 bases, the J end lost 2 bases, and 10 bases lay between the germline ends. CDR1 and CDR2 from the germline V gene are MGHRA and YSYEKL.

This clone turned up a few times. The CDR3 DNA reads as TGTGCCAGCAGTGCCTCTAGGGAGCAGTTCTTC. Protein sequence: CASSASREQFF. The chain joins TRBV25-1 to TRBJ2-1; D is undetermined. The CDR3 spans 11 residues. V was clipped by 4 bases and J by 10 bases, with 8 bases between them. Germline-derived CDR1 and CDR2 are MGHDK and SYGVNS.

The chain joins TRBV4-1 to TRBJ2-3; a weak D match, TRBD2 (6 bases). CDR1 and CDR2 from the germline V gene are MGHRA and YSYEKL. This CDR3 has 15 residues. V lost 3 bases to trimming and J lost 8 bases, with 18 bases between them. The CDR3 spells CASSQGHREKGTQYF. CDR3 DNA sequence: TGCGCCAGCAGCCAGGGCCATCGGGAGAAGGGTACGCAGTATTTT.

This clone appeared a single time. The rearrangement joins TRBV27 to TRBJ2-6; tentative D call: TRBD1 (5 bases). CDR1 and CDR2 from the germline V gene are MNHEY and SMNVEV (reference sequence). Trimming left V 4 bases short and J 9 bases short, with 7 bases between. This CDR3 has 12 amino acids. CDR3 DNA sequence: TGTGCCAGCAGTTCCAGGGACAACGTCCTGACTTTC. Its translation: CASSSRDNVLTF.

This clone turned up a few times. The chain couples TRBV4-1 to TRBJ2-1; D perhaps matches TRBD2 (6 bases). The CDR3 is made up of 16 amino acids. Looked up from germline, CDR1 is MGHRA and CDR2 is YSYEKL. V was cut by 3 bases and J by 4 bases, with 16 bases left in between. Here the CDR3 DNA reads TGCGCCAGCAGCCAGGAGGGACTGGGAATGTACAATGAGCAGTTCTTC. Amino acid sequence: CASSQEGLGMYNEQFF.

This clone has only a few counts. The chain carries TRBV27 and TRBJ2-1, with 7 bases fitting TRBD1. This CDR3 spans 16 amino acids. Germline V gene lookup returns CDR1 MNHEY and CDR2 SMNVEV (reference sequence). V lost 3 bases, J lost 4 bases, and 9 bases stayed unmatched. The CDR3 coding sequence is TGTGCCAGCAGTTTGATGTCCGGGACAGAGTACAATGAGCAGTTCTTC. Translated: CASSLMSGTEYNEQFF.

The CDR3 sequence: CASSHRGPGANVLTF. CDR3 nucleotides: TGTGCCAGCAGTCACAGGGGGCCTGGGGCCAACGTCCTGACTTTC. The rearrangement links TRBV27 to TRBJ2-6; 9 nucleotides align to TRBD1. The CDR3 extends over 15 amino acids. The germline V gene has CDR1 MNHEY and CDR2 SMNVEV (reference sequence). V lost 5 bases, J lost 2 bases, and 1 base stayed unmatched. The full variable domain, in which reference TRBV27 and TRBJ2-6 provide the parts outside the CDR3, is EAQVTQNPRYLITVTGKKLTVTCSQNMNHEYMSWYRQDPGLGLRQIYYSMNVEVTDKGDVPEGYKVSRKEKRNFPLILESPSPNQTSLYFCASSHRGPGANVLTFGAGSRLTVL.